The 5 T cell receptor beta chains given below trace back to one sample, sequenced in a study of lung T cells in sarcoidosis with Löfgren's syndrome. TCRdb re-called the reads with MiXCR, one entry per CDR3 protein. The table includes approximately 19,000 distinct CDR3 sequences, approximately 21% detected once. The sequenced material came from CD4+ T cells from PBMCs. The source is a human donor with sarcoidosis (Löfgren's syndrome or another form), or a control subject (not recorded which).

This clonotype was seen many times. This chain links TRBV2 with TRBJ2-4; 7 bases are a match to TRBD1. Looked up from germline, CDR1 is SNHLY and CDR2 is FYNNEI. This CDR3 is built from 13 residues. Trimming took 8 bases from V and 5 from J; bases not matched to a gene: 6. CDR3 coding DNA: TGTGCCAGCGGATGGACAGGCCAAAACATTCAGTACTTC. The encoded protein is CASGWTGQNIQYF.

In regard to this clonotype: One base away lies a much larger clone, so this may be a sequencing read error. The chain has TRBV29-1 and TRBJ2-1; either TRBD1 or TRBD2 may supply D (5 bases each). This CDR3 comprises 13 residues. The germline CDR1 and CDR2 sequences are SQVTM and ANQGSEA. V lost 3 bases and J 11 bases, leaving 17 bases between the germline ends. The CDR3 nucleotides are TGCAGCGTTGATGCAGTGGGGGATCCAAAGCAGTTCTTC. Amino acid sequence: CSVDAVGDPKQFF.

As regards this clonotype: One base away lies a much larger clone, so this may be a sequencing read error. In this CDR3 the conserved last residue, phenylalanine or tryptophan, is missing, so a read error is likely. The chain uses TRBV10-1 and TRBJ2-7, with a possible D match to TRBD2 (5 bases). The V gene's germline CDR1 is WNHNN and CDR2 SYGVQD (reference sequence). The CDR3 extends over 13 amino acids. The V end was cut by 2 bases, the J end by 4 bases, with 9 bases between. CDR3 region: CASSESGIYEQYY. The CDR3 DNA sequence: TGCGCCAGCAGTGAGAGCGGCATATACGAGCAGTACTAC.

This clonotype was recorded at least ten times. The gene calls are TRBV5-4 and TRBJ2-3; D might be TRBD1 (5 bases). Germline V gene sequence: CDR1 SGHNT, CDR2 YYREEE (reference sequence). Trimming took off 0 bases at V and 2 bases at J, with 7 bases between the two ends. The CDR3 has 14 amino acids. The CDR3 DNA is TGTGCCAGCAGCTTGGGACAGCTCACAGATACGCAGTATTTT. It encodes CASSLGQLTDTQYF. The whole variable domain, remainder taken from reference TRBV5-4 and TRBJ2-3, is ETGVTQSPTHLIKTRGQQVTLRCSSQSGHNTVSWYQQALGQGPQFIFQYYREEENGRGNFPPRFSGLQFPNYSSELNVNALELDDSALYLCASSLGQLTDTQYFGPGTRLTVL.

Ten or more counts support this clonotype. V gene TRBV29-1 combines with J gene TRBJ1-1; D gene unclear. The germline V gene encodes CDR1 SQVTM and CDR2 ANQGSEA. The ends were cut back, 4 bases at V and 2 bases at J, with 11 bases in the middle. This CDR3 has 13 residues. The CDR3 DNA follows: TGCAGCGTTGGGGTTGGCGGCAACACTGAAGCTTTCTTT. It is translated as CSVGVGGNTEAFF.